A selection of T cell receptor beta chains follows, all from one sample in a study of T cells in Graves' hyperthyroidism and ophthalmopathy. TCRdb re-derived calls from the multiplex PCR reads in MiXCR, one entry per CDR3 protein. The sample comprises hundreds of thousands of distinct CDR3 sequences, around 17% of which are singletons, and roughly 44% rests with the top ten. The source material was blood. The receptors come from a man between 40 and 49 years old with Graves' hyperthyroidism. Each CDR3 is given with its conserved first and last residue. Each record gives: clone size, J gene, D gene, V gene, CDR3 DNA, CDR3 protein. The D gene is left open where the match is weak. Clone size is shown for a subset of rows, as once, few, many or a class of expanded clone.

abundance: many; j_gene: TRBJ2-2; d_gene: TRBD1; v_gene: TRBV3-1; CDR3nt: TGTGCCAGCAGTTATGGGACAGGGGGGTTTCACGGGGAGCTGTTTTTT; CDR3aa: CASSYGTGGFHGELFF
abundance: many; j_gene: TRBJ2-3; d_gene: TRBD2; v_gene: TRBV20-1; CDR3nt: TGCAGTGCTACCCTGACTAGCGGTAGCACAGATACGCAGTATTTT; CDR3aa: CSATLTSGSTDTQYF
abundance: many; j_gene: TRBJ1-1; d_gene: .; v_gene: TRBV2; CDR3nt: TGTGCCAGCACAGGGTCGATGAACACTGAAGCTTTCTTT; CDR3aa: CASTGSMNTEAFF
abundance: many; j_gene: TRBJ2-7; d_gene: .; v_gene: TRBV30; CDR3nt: TGTGCCTGGACGCCGGCAGGGATCTACGAGCAGTACTTC; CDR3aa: CAWTPAGIYEQYF
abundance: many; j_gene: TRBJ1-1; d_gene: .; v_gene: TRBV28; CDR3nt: TGTGCCAGCAGACGGGACGGGAACACTGAAGCTTTCTTT; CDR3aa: CASRRDGNTEAFF
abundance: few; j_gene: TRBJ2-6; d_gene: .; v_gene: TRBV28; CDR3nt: TGTGCCAGCAGTTTTAGGGGGGCCAACGTCCTGACTTTC; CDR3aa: CASSFRGANVLTF
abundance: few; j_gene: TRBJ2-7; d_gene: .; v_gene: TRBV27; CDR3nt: TGTGCCGGCGAACTGGATAGCAACGAGCAGTACTTC; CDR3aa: CAGELDSNEQYF
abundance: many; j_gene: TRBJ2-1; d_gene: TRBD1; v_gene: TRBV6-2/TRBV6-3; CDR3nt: TGTGCCAGCAGCTCCGGGACAGGGACTTACAATGAGCAGTTCTTC; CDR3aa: CASSSGTGTYNEQFF
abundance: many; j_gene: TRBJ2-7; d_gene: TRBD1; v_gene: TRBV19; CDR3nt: TGTGCCAGTAGCAAAAGGGACAGGGGGCCTTATAGGACCTACGAGCAGTACTTC; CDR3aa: CASSKRDRGPYRTYEQYF
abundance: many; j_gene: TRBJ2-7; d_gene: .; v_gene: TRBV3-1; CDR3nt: TGTGCCAGCAGCCAAGCAAGCGGACCCTACGAGCAGTACTTC; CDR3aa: CASSQASGPYEQYF
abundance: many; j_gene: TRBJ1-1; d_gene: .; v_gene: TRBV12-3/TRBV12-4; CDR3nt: TGTGCCAGCAGCCGAGAAATGAACACTGAAGCTTTCTTT; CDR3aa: CASSREMNTEAFF
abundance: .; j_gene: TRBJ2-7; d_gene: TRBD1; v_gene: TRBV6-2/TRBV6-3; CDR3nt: TGTGCCAGCACACCGGGACAGGGTTTCGAGCAGTACTTC; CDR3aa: CASTPGQGFEQYF
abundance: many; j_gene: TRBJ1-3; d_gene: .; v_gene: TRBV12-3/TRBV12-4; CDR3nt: TGTGCCAGCAGTTTCCCCATCTCTGGAAACACCATATATTTT; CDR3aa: CASSFPISGNTIYF
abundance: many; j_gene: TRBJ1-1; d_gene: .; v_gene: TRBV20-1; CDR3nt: TGCAGTGCGCCGGGGAGGGGGGACACTGAAGCTTTCTTT; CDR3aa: CSAPGRGDTEAFF
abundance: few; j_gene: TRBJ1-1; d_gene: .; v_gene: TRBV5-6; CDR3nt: TGTGCCAGCAGGCCCGCTGGGAGCAAGAACACTGAAGCTTTCTTT; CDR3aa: CASRPAGSKNTEAFF
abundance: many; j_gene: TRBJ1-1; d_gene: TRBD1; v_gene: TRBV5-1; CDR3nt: TGCGCCAGCAGCTCCTCTCCGGGACAGGGGGCTTGGAACACTGAAGCTTTCTTT; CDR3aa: CASSSSPGQGAWNTEAFF
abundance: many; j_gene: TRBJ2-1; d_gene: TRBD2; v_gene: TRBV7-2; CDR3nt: TGTGCCAGCAGCCCGGGACTAGCAGTGAACAATGAGCAGTTCTTC; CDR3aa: CASSPGLAVNNEQFF
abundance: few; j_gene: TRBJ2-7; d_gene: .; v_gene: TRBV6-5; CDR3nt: TGTGCCAGCAGCCACGGGGGCGAGCAGTACTTC; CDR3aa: CASSHGGEQYF
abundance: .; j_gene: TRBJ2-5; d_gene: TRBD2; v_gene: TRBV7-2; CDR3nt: TGTGCCAGCAGCCAGGAACTAGCGGGGGGCCGGGGGGAGACCCAGTACTTC; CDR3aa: CASSQELAGGRGETQYF
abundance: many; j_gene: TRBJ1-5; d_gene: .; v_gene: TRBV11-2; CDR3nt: TGTGCCAGCAGCTTAGATAGCGGATATAGCAATCAGCCCCAGCATTTT; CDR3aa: CASSLDSGYSNQPQHF
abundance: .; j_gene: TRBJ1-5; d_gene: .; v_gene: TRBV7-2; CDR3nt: TGTGCCAGCAGCTTAGAGTTTCAGGGACTAGGAAGCAATCAGCCCCAGCATTTT; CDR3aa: CASSLEFQGLGSNQPQHF